The TCR beta chain under discussion was sequenced for a study of PD-L1 blockade in urothelial cancer. Study in general: The researchers analyzed blood 3 weeks (second dose) and 6 weeks after treatment start. Whole-study results and caveats: Pretreatment blood TCR clonality under the median forecast improved survival.

With regard to this clone: Its matching antigen is unknown.

Pretreatment and on-treatment samples were taken, numbering 1 to 8 per patient. This CDR3 has 12 residues. V was clipped by 7 bases and J by 3 bases, with 10 bases between them. Germline V gene lookup returns CDR1 MNHEY and CDR2 SMNVEV (reference sequence). Sequencing was performed with immunoSEQ multiplex PCR; in TCRdb, only in-frame clones are kept and a portion is missing. This table has some 60,000 clones, roughly 84% appearing once. The chain has TRBV27 and TRBJ2-7, with D possibly TRBD1 on 6 matching bases. The sample in question was PBMCs, obtained around atezolizumab (anti-PD-L1) treatment. This receptor was taken from a man in his forties or fifties with urothelial cancer. CDR3 in amino acids: CASKNRDYEQYF. In DNA, the CDR3 is TGTGCCAGCAAGAACAGGGACTACGAGCAGTACTTC.